This T cell receptor (beta chain) was sequenced during a study of T cell clonotyping in hematopoietic cell transplantation. Study-wide results and caveats: Graft donor and pretransplant recipient Inverse Simpson Index values predicted broader posttransplant TCR diversity. CD4 and CD8 repertoire contributions could not be separated without sorting. Recipient TCR diversity dropped after transplant; expanded clonotypes rose from day 30 to 180.

Using immunoSEQ multiplex PCR, the repertoire was profiled, and TCRdb retains in-frame clones only, with some absent. The sample lists nearly 70,000 clones, approximately 94% occurring once. Deletions cut 5 bases from V and 6 bases from J, with 8 bases between. This CDR3 contains 11 residues. Per germline, CDR1 SEHNR and CDR2 FQNEAQ (reference sequence). This clone occurred a few times. Its antigen is as yet unknown. This sequence joins TRBV7-9 and TRBJ2-7, with D unresolved. Sequencing was carried out using peripheral blood mononuclear cells. The origin of this receptor is a man over 45 in good health. Some clones in this sample may be carry-over from other donors' samples. The CDR3 sequence is CASSGPSEQYF. CDR3 sequence (DNA): TGTGCCAGCAGCGGCCCCTCCGAGCAGTACTTC.